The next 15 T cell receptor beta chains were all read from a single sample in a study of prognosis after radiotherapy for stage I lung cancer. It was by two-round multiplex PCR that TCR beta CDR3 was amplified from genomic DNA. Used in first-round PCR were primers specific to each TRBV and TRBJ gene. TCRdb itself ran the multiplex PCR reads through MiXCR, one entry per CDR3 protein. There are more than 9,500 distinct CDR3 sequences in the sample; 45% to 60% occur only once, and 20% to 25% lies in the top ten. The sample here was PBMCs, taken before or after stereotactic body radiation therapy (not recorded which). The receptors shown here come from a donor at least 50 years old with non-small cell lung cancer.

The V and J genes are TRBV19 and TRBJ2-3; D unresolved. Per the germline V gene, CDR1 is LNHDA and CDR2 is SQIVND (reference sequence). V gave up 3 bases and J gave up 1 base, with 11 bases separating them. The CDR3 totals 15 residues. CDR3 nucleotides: TGTGCCAGTAGTATTGGTTCGATCGGCACAGATACGCAGTATTTT. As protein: CASSIGSIGTDTQYF.

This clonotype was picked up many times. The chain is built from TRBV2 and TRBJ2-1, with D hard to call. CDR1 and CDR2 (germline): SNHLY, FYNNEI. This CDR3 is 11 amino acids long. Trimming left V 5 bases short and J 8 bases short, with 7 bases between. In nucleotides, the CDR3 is TGTGCCAGCAGTCAGAGCGATGAGCAGTTCTTC. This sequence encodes CASSQSDEQFF.

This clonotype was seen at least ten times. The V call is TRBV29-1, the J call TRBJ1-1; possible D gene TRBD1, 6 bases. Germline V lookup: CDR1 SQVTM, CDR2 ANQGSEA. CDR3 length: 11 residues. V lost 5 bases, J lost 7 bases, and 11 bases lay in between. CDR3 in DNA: TGCAGCGTTCTAGGGACAAATGAAGCTTTCTTT. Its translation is CSVLGTNEAFF.

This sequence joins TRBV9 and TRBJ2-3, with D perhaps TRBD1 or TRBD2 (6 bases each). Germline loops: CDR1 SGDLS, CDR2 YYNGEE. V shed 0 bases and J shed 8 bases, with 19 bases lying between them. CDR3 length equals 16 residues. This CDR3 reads CASSVGDTGAGGTQYF. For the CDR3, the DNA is TGTGCCAGCAGCGTAGGGGATACGGGGGCAGGAGGTACGCAGTATTTT.

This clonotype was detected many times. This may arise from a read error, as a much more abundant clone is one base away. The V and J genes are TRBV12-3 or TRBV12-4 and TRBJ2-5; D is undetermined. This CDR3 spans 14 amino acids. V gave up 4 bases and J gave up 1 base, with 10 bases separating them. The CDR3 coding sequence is TGTGCCAGCAGTTCCGGATGGGTCCAAGAGACCCAGTACTTC. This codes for CASSSGWVQETQYF.

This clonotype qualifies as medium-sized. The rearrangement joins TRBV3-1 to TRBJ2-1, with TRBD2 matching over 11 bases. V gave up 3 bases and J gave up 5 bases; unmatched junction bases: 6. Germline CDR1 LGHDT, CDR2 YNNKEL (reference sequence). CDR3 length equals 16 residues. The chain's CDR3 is CASSHSLGLADNEQFF. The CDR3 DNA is TGTGCCAGCAGCCATTCCCTGGGACTAGCGGACAATGAGCAGTTCTTC.

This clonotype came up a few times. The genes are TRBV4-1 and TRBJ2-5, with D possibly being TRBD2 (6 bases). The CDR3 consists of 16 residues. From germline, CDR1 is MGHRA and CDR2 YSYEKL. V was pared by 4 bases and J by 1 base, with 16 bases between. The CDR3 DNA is TGCGCCAGCAGCCCCAACGCGCGAGCGGGCCAAGAGACCCAGTACTTC. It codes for CASSPNARAGQETQYF.

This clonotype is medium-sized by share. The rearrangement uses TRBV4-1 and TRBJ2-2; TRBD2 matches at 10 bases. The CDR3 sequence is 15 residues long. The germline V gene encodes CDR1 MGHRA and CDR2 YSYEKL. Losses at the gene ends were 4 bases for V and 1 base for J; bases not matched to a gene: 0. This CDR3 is CASSPSGRNTGELFF. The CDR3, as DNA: TGCGCCAGCAGCCCTAGCGGGAGGAACACCGGGGAGCTGTTTTTT.

The CDR3 protein is CASSSLTGQGRPNYGYTF. The CDR3 coding sequence is TGTGCCAGCAGCTCCTTAACGGGACAGGGTCGGCCTAACTATGGCTACACCTTC. The rearrangement uses TRBV11-3 and TRBJ1-2; 9 bases line up with TRBD1. The germline V gene encodes CDR1 SGHNT and CDR2 YENEEA. V was pared by 4 bases and J by 0 bases, with 12 bases of the junction left unmatched. This CDR3 has 18 amino acids.

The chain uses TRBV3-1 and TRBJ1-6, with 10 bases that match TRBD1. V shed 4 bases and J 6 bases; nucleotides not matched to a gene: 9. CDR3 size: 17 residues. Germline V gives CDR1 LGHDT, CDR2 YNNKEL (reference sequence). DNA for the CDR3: TGTGCCAGCAGCCCGAGGGGGACAGGGGCGGTTAATTCACCCCTCCACTTT. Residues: CASSPRGTGAVNSPLHF.

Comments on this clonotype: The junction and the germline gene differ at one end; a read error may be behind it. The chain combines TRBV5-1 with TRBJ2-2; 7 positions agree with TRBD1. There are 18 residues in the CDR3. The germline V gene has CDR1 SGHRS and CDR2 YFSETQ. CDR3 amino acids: CAGSQEVPGGPNTGELFF. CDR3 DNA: TGCGCCGGCAGCCAGGAGGTGCCAGGGGGACCGAACACCGGGGAGCTGTTTTTT.

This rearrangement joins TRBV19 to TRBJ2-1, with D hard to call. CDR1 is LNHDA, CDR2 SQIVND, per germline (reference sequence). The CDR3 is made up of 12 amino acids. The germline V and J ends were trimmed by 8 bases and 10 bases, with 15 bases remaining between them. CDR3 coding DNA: TGTGCCAGTGGGGTATGCACAACAGAGCAGTTCTTC. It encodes CASGVCTTEQFF.

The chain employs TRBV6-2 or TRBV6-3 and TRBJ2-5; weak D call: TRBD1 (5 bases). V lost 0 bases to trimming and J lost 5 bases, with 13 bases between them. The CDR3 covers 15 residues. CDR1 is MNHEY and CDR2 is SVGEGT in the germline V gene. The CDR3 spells CASSYSPQGYETQYF. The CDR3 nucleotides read TGTGCCAGCAGTTACTCCCCGCAGGGATATGAGACCCAGTACTTC.

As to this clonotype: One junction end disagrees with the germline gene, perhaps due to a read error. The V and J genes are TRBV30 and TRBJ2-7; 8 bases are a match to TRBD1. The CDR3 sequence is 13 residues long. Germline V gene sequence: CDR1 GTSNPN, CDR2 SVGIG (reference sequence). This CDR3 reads CACMETGVYEHYF. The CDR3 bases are TGTGCCTGTATGGAGACAGGGGTCTACGAGCATTACTTC.

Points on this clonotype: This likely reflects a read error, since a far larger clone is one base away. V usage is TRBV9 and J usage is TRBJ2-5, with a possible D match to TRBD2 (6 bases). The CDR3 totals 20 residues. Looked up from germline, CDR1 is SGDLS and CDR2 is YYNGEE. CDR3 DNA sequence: TGTGCCAGCAGCGTTAGTGGCGGGGACTCGACGGACGGGGCTTACAATGAGCAGTCCTTC. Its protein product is CASSVSGGDSTDGAYNEQSF.